These 13 T cell receptor beta chains share one sample of origin, sequenced in a study of blood T cell repertoires in COVID-19. TCRdb's copy holds only in-frame clones and misses some; the assay was immunoSEQ multiplex PCR. The table has about 140,000 clones, around 82% seen once; the top ten hold approximately 6%. The sequenced sample consisted of PBMCs or T cells enriched from blood (not recorded which). These receptors all come from a woman aged 45-60 years who had recovered from COVID-19.

The chain employs TRBV9 and TRBJ2-7; 9 nucleotides match TRBD1. V shed 0 bases, J shed 7 bases, and the junction held 11 bases outside the gene matches. CDR3 length equals 16 residues. The germline V gene encodes CDR1 SGDLS and CDR2 YYNGEE. The CDR3 loop reads CASSVGTPADRGEQYF. The DNA of the CDR3 is TGTGCCAGCAGCGTAGGAACACCGGCGGACAGGGGTGAGCAGTACTTC.

This chain connects TRBV28 to TRBJ2-7; D might be TRBD2 (6 bases). CDR3 length: 13 residues. Trimming cost V 7 bases and J 4 bases, with 14 bases left between them. Looked up from germline, CDR1 is MDHEN and CDR2 is SYDVKM. CDR3 region: CASNGGPRYEQYF. CDR3 DNA: TGTGCCAGCAACGGGGGTCCAAGGTACGAGCAGTACTTC.

CDR3 loop: CASSLTGTDNEQFF. The CDR3 DNA follows: TGTGCCAGCAGCTTAACGGGGACAGACAATGAGCAGTTCTTC. The gene calls are TRBV7-3 and TRBJ2-1; 7 bases line up with TRBD1. The CDR3 contains 14 residues. The V gene end was trimmed by 0 bases and the J gene end by 5 bases; junction bases not matched to a gene: 1. CDR1 and CDR2 (germline): SGHTA, FQGTGA.

The V call is TRBV9, the J call TRBJ2-5, with 9 positions matching TRBD1. Germline V lookup: CDR1 SGDLS, CDR2 YYNGEE. V was clipped by 3 bases and J by 7 bases; unmatched bases: 10. The CDR3 sequence is 15 residues long. The CDR3, as DNA: TGTGCCAGCAGCGCTTTACAGGGGGCGGTACTGACCCAGTACTTC. Amino acids: CASSALQGAVLTQYF.

CDR3 sequence reads: CASSPLGEASNEKLFF. CDR3 DNA sequence: TGTGCCAGCAGTCCTCTCGGAGAGGCCAGTAATGAAAAACTGTTTTTT. The chain couples TRBV28 to TRBJ1-4; D is undetermined. V dropped 5 bases and J dropped 4 bases, with 17 bases sitting between them. Germline CDR1 reads MDHEN; CDR2 reads SYDVKM. CDR3 size: 16 residues.

In this sample, this clone turned up a few times. The CDR3 sequence: CASSEKGVSGYTF. DNA for the CDR3: TGTGCCAGCAGTGAAAAGGGGGTGAGTGGCTACACCTTC. V is TRBV6-1 and J is TRBJ1-2; D possibly corresponds to TRBD1 (6 bases). V was clipped by 2 bases and J by 7 bases, with 11 bases between them. CDR1 MNHNS and CDR2 SASEGT come from the germline V gene. The CDR3 sequence is 13 residues long.

This rearrangement joins TRBV10-3 to TRBJ1-1; weak D call: TRBD1 (6 bases). Trimming removed 7 bases from V and 1 base from J, with 10 bases in between. CDR1 and CDR2 (germline): ENHRY, SYGVKD. This CDR3 contains 13 residues. The CDR3 loop reads CAIKDSPNTEAFF. The CDR3 nucleotides read TGTGCCATCAAGGACAGCCCGAACACTGAAGCTTTCTTT.

The V call is TRBV2, the J call TRBJ2-2, with a tentative D call TRBD2 (5 bases). Trimming pared 2 bases from V and 4 bases from J, leaving 11 bases between. CDR3 length: 15 residues. From germline, CDR1 is SNHLY and CDR2 FYNNEI. This chain's CDR3 is CASSERTALTGELFF. In DNA form, the CDR3 reads TGTGCCAGCAGTGAAAGGACTGCACTCACCGGGGAGCTGTTTTTT.

The CDR3 nucleotides are TGTGCCAGCACCCCGGGGGGTGGCTACACCTTC. It specifies CASTPGGGYTF. This chain joins TRBV7-4 and TRBJ1-2, with D perhaps TRBD1 (5 bases). The CDR3 is made up of 11 amino acids. V lost 7 bases and J 7 bases, leaving 10 bases between the germline ends. Per germline, CDR1 SGHVT and CDR2 SQSDAQ. The full variable domain, with the rest looked up from reference TRBV7-4 and TRBJ1-2, is GAGVSQSPRYKVAKRGRDVALRCDSISGHVTLYWYRQTLGQGSEVLTYSQSDAQRDKSGRPSGRFSAERPERSVSTLKIQRTEQGDSAVYLCASTPGGGYTFGSGTRLTVV.

CDR3 protein: CASSQERKLGQGRVNTEAFF. The CDR3 DNA reads TGTGCCAGCAGCCAAGAGAGGAAACTTGGACAGGGCAGGGTGAACACTGAAGCTTTCTTT. The chain has TRBV3-1 (or the pseudogene TRBV3-2) and TRBJ1-1; 8 bases line up with TRBD1. V was pared by 0 bases and J by 0 bases, with 15 bases of the junction left unmatched. Germline V lookup: CDR1 LGHDT, CDR2 YNNKEL (reference sequence). The CDR3 is made up of 20 amino acids.

The chain joins TRBV7-2 to TRBJ2-2; D ambiguous. Looked up from germline, CDR1 is SGHTA and CDR2 is FQGNSA. The CDR3 covers 17 residues. V was shortened by 3 bases and J by 2 bases, with 16 bases between the two germline ends. Written as DNA, the CDR3 is TGTGCCAGCAGCTTGCGCCTGACAAGAACCAACACCGGGGAGCTGTTTTTT. Residues: CASSLRLTRTNTGELFF.

The chain joins TRBV4-1 to TRBJ2-5; 10 bases are a match to TRBD2. Germline CDR1 reads MGHRA; CDR2 reads YSYEKL. CDR3 length: 19 residues. J lost 5 bases, V lost 1 base, and 16 bases had no gene match. CDR3 in DNA: TGCGCCAGCAGCCAAGGAATGAGTCTAGCGGGGGCCGGGGGGGAGACCCAGTACTTC. Amino acids: CASSQGMSLAGAGGETQYF.

This clone has a single count. The chain recombines TRBV21-1 with TRBJ1-5. TRBV21-1 is a pseudogene. The CDR3 has 16 residues. The CDR3 here is CASSKRIGGRHQPQHF. In DNA form, the CDR3 reads TGTGCCAGCAGCAAAAGAATCGGGGGGAGGCATCAGCCCCAGCATTTT.